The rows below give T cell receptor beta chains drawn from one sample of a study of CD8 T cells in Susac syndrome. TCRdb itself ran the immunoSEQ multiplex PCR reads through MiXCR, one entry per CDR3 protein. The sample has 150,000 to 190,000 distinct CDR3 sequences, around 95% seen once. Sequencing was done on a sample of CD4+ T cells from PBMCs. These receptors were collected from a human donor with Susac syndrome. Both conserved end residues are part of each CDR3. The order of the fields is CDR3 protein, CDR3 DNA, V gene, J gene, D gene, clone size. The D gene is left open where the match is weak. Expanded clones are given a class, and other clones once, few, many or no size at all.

cdr3_aa: CASSPPGARTYEQYF
cdr3_nt: TGTGCCAGCAGCCCCCCCGGAGCTCGGACCTACGAGCAGTACTTC
v_call: TRBV7-2
j_call: TRBJ2-7
d_call: -
clone_size: -

cdr3_aa: CSAKARGPETQYF
cdr3_nt: TGCAGTGCTAAGGCCAGGGGTCCTGAGACCCAGTACTTC
v_call: TRBV20-1
j_call: TRBJ2-5
d_call: -
clone_size: -

cdr3_aa: CASSPSGGTEETQYF
cdr3_nt: TGTGCCAGCAGCCCTAGCGGGGGTACGGAAGAGACCCAGTACTTC
v_call: TRBV5-4
j_call: TRBJ2-5
d_call: TRBD2
clone_size: -

cdr3_aa: CASSYGDNYGYTF
cdr3_nt: TGTGCCAGCAGTTACGGGGACAACTATGGCTACACCTTC
v_call: TRBV6-6
j_call: TRBJ1-2
d_call: -
clone_size: -

cdr3_aa: CASTYNGPYGYTF
cdr3_nt: TGTGCCAGCACCTACAACGGCCCTTATGGCTACACCTTC
v_call: TRBV5-6
j_call: TRBJ1-2
d_call: -
clone_size: -

cdr3_aa: CASSLEGRPYEQYF
cdr3_nt: TGTGCCAGCAGCTTAGAAGGGCGTCCCTACGAGCAGTACTTC
v_call: TRBV7-8
j_call: TRBJ2-7
d_call: -
clone_size: -

cdr3_aa: CASSDWGSGAESSYNEQFF
cdr3_nt: TGTGCCAGCAGTGACTGGGGTAGCGGGGCGGAGAGCTCCTACAATGAGCAGTTCTTC
v_call: TRBV25-1
j_call: TRBJ2-1
d_call: TRBD2
clone_size: -

cdr3_aa: CASSPRTSTAYEQYF
cdr3_nt: TGTGCCAGCAGCCCCCGGACTAGTACGGCCTACGAGCAGTACTTC
v_call: TRBV9
j_call: TRBJ2-7
d_call: TRBD2
clone_size: -

cdr3_aa: CASNRQDSSGANVLTF
cdr3_nt: TGTGCCAGCAACCGACAGGATTCCTCTGGGGCCAACGTCCTGACTTTC
v_call: TRBV11-1
j_call: TRBJ2-6
d_call: -
clone_size: -

cdr3_aa: CASNEDRPPYEQYF
cdr3_nt: TGTGCCAGCAACGAGGACAGGCCGCCCTACGAGCAGTACTTC
v_call: TRBV14
j_call: TRBJ2-7
d_call: TRBD1
clone_size: -

cdr3_aa: CASLRELAGVEQFF
cdr3_nt: TGTGCCAGTCTGAGGGAGCTAGCGGGGGTTGAGCAGTTCTTC
v_call: TRBV25-1
j_call: TRBJ2-1
d_call: TRBD2
clone_size: -

cdr3_aa: CASSEGSGTGGAKNIQYF
cdr3_nt: TGTGCCAGCAGCGAGGGCTCTGGGACGGGGGGAGCCAAAAACATTCAGTACTTC
v_call: TRBV9
j_call: TRBJ2-4
d_call: TRBD2
clone_size: -

cdr3_aa: CASSRQQGNTEAFF
cdr3_nt: TGTGCCAGCAGCCGCCAACAGGGGAACACTGAAGCTTTCTTT
v_call: TRBV14
j_call: TRBJ1-1
d_call: -
clone_size: -

cdr3_aa: CASSLAQGWGYTF
cdr3_nt: TGTGCCAGCAGCTTAGCCCAGGGTTGGGGCTACACCTTC
v_call: TRBV7-9
j_call: TRBJ1-2
d_call: -
clone_size: -

cdr3_aa: CASSLWGKTGELFF
cdr3_nt: TGCGCCAGCAGCTTATGGGGAAAGACCGGGGAGCTGTTTTTT
v_call: TRBV5-1
j_call: TRBJ2-2
d_call: -
clone_size: -

cdr3_aa: CASSPLPGVTEAFF
cdr3_nt: TGTGCCAGCTCACCTCTCCCAGGGGTCACTGAAGCTTTCTTT
v_call: TRBV18
j_call: TRBJ1-1
d_call: -
clone_size: once

cdr3_aa: CASSLGSGGRTDTQYF
cdr3_nt: TGTGCCAGCAGCTTAGGTAGCGGGGGGCGTACAGATACGCAGTATTTT
v_call: TRBV7-2
j_call: TRBJ2-3
d_call: TRBD2
clone_size: -

cdr3_aa: CSYQRQGETQYF
cdr3_nt: TGCAGCTATCAGAGACAGGGAGAGACCCAGTACTTC
v_call: TRBV29-1
j_call: TRBJ2-5
d_call: TRBD1
clone_size: -

cdr3_aa: CASSEQRNEQFF
cdr3_nt: TGTGCCAGCAGTGAACAGCGCAATGAGCAGTTCTTC
v_call: TRBV2
j_call: TRBJ2-1
d_call: -
clone_size: -

cdr3_aa: CASSPALTGEGETQYF
cdr3_nt: TGTGCCAGCAGCCCCGCCCTGACAGGAGAAGGGGAGACCCAGTACTTC
v_call: TRBV6-1
j_call: TRBJ2-5
d_call: -
clone_size: few

cdr3_aa: CASSDNSPLHF
cdr3_nt: TGTGCCAGCAGTGATAATTCACCCCTCCACTTT
v_call: TRBV25-1
j_call: TRBJ1-6
d_call: -
clone_size: -

cdr3_aa: CASSQAGGWGSGETQYF
cdr3_nt: TGCGCCAGCAGCCAAGCGGGAGGGTGGGGGTCCGGAGAGACCCAGTACTTC
v_call: TRBV4-3
j_call: TRBJ2-5
d_call: TRBD2
clone_size: once

cdr3_aa: CAISDPRGANEQFF
cdr3_nt: TGTGCCATCAGTGACCCCCGAGGAGCTAATGAGCAGTTCTTC
v_call: TRBV10-3
j_call: TRBJ2-1
d_call: -
clone_size: -

cdr3_aa: CSGTGVNTEAFF
cdr3_nt: TGCAGCGGAACAGGGGTGAACACTGAAGCTTTCTTT
v_call: TRBV29-1
j_call: TRBJ1-1
d_call: TRBD1
clone_size: -

cdr3_aa: CSATPWGAIGNQPQHF
cdr3_nt: TGCAGTGCTACACCCTGGGGGGCTATTGGCAATCAGCCCCAGCATTTT
v_call: TRBV20-1
j_call: TRBJ1-5
d_call: -
clone_size: -

cdr3_aa: CATSRGGDTIYF
cdr3_nt: TGTGCCACCAGCAGAGGCGGGGACACCATATATTTT
v_call: TRBV15
j_call: TRBJ1-3
d_call: -
clone_size: -

cdr3_aa: CASRFGTGDRYF
cdr3_nt: TGCGCCAGCAGATTCGGGACAGGGGATCGGTACTTC
v_call: TRBV5-1
j_call: TRBJ2-5
d_call: TRBD1
clone_size: -

cdr3_aa: CASSVAGGYQETQYF
cdr3_nt: TGCGCCAGCAGCGTAGCGGGGGGTTACCAAGAGACCCAGTACTTC
v_call: TRBV5-1
j_call: TRBJ2-5
d_call: TRBD2
clone_size: once

cdr3_aa: CASSLEGVSGYTF
cdr3_nt: TGTGCCAGCAGTTTAGAGGGGGTCTCTGGCTACACCTTC
v_call: TRBV12-3/TRBV12-4
j_call: TRBJ1-2
d_call: -
clone_size: -

cdr3_aa: CASSLQVRANYGYTF
cdr3_nt: TGTGCCAGCAGCTTGCAGGTCCGGGCTAACTATGGCTACACCTTC
v_call: TRBV5-4
j_call: TRBJ1-2
d_call: -
clone_size: -

cdr3_aa: CASSRSGGEQYF
cdr3_nt: TGTGCCAGCAGTCGAAGCGGGGGCGAGCAGTACTTC
v_call: TRBV27
j_call: TRBJ2-7
d_call: TRBD2
clone_size: -

cdr3_aa: CASSPPRDNRAQHF
cdr3_nt: TGTGCCAGCAGCCCTCCCAGGGACAACAGGGCCCAGCATTTT
v_call: TRBV12-3/TRBV12-4
j_call: TRBJ1-5
d_call: -
clone_size: -

cdr3_aa: CATSPPPGGYTF
cdr3_nt: TGTGCCACCAGCCCCCCTCCGGGTGGCTACACCTTC
v_call: TRBV15
j_call: TRBJ1-2
d_call: -
clone_size: -

cdr3_aa: CASSLIGTEAFF
cdr3_nt: TGTGCCAGCAGTTTAATCGGGACAGAAGCTTTCTTT
v_call: TRBV27
j_call: TRBJ1-1
d_call: -
clone_size: -

cdr3_aa: CASSLLGQGYTEAFF
cdr3_nt: TGTGCCAGCAGTTTATTGGGGCAGGGGTACACTGAAGCTTTCTTT
v_call: TRBV27
j_call: TRBJ1-1
d_call: -
clone_size: -

cdr3_aa: CSEATGPQETQYF
cdr3_nt: TGCAGCGAGGCGACAGGGCCCCAAGAGACCCAGTACTTC
v_call: TRBV29-1
j_call: TRBJ2-5
d_call: TRBD1
clone_size: -

cdr3_aa: CASGAGVGNEQFF
cdr3_nt: TGTGCCAGCGGAGCGGGGGTCGGGAATGAGCAGTTCTTC
v_call: TRBV7-9
j_call: TRBJ2-1
d_call: TRBD2
clone_size: -

cdr3_aa: CSAQEERAFF
cdr3_nt: TGCAGCGCCCAGGAGGAGCGAGCTTTCTTT
v_call: TRBV29-1
j_call: TRBJ1-1
d_call: -
clone_size: -

cdr3_aa: CSVGAGVGTEAFF
cdr3_nt: TGCAGCGTTGGAGCAGGGGTGGGCACTGAAGCTTTCTTT
v_call: TRBV29-1
j_call: TRBJ1-1
d_call: -
clone_size: -

cdr3_aa: CASSQGYPGELFF
cdr3_nt: TGTGCCAGCAGCCAAGGGTATCCGGGGGAGCTGTTTTTT
v_call: TRBV3-1
j_call: TRBJ2-2
d_call: -
clone_size: -

cdr3_aa: CASNKRGAGELFF
cdr3_nt: TGTGCCAGCAACAAGCGGGGGGCCGGGGAGCTGTTTTTT
v_call: TRBV3-1
j_call: TRBJ2-2
d_call: TRBD2
clone_size: -

cdr3_aa: CSVAGQGYEQYF
cdr3_nt: TGCAGCGTGGCGGGACAGGGCTACGAGCAGTACTTC
v_call: TRBV29-1
j_call: TRBJ2-7
d_call: TRBD1
clone_size: -

cdr3_aa: CASSYRGGQGTDTQYF
cdr3_nt: TGTGCCAGCAGTTACCGGGGGGGCCAGGGCACAGATACGCAGTATTTT
v_call: TRBV6-5
j_call: TRBJ2-3
d_call: TRBD2
clone_size: -

cdr3_aa: CASSQDSNQPQHF
cdr3_nt: TGTGCCAGCAGCCAGGACAGCAATCAGCCCCAGCATTTT
v_call: TRBV7-2
j_call: TRBJ1-5
d_call: -
clone_size: -

cdr3_aa: CSVEDVGPGEQYF
cdr3_nt: TGCAGCGTTGAAGATGTGGGGCCTGGGGAGCAGTACTTC
v_call: TRBV29-1
j_call: TRBJ2-7
d_call: -
clone_size: -

cdr3_aa: CSGKTGGNTEAFF
cdr3_nt: TGCAGCGGGAAGACAGGGGGGAACACTGAAGCTTTCTTT
v_call: TRBV29-1
j_call: TRBJ1-1
d_call: TRBD1
clone_size: -

cdr3_aa: CASSRRDSLLANTGELFF
cdr3_nt: TGTGCCAGCAGCCGCCGGGACAGCCTCCTCGCGAACACCGGGGAGCTGTTTTTT
v_call: TRBV3-1
j_call: TRBJ2-2
d_call: TRBD1
clone_size: -

cdr3_aa: CASSPQRGGEEQFF
cdr3_nt: TGTGCCAGCTCACCACAGCGGGGGGGAGAAGAGCAGTTCTTC
v_call: TRBV18
j_call: TRBJ2-1
d_call: TRBD2
clone_size: -

cdr3_aa: CASSLDSADTQYF
cdr3_nt: TGTGCCAGCAGCTTAGACTCGGCAGATACGCAGTATTTT
v_call: TRBV7-8
j_call: TRBJ2-3
d_call: -
clone_size: -

cdr3_aa: CSARGTGNTEAFF
cdr3_nt: TGCAGTGCTAGGGGGACAGGGAACACTGAAGCTTTCTTT
v_call: TRBV20-1
j_call: TRBJ1-1
d_call: TRBD1
clone_size: -

cdr3_aa: CSVTPQGAEAFF
cdr3_nt: TGCAGCGTCACACCCCAGGGGGCTGAAGCTTTCTTT
v_call: TRBV29-1
j_call: TRBJ1-1
d_call: TRBD1
clone_size: -

cdr3_aa: CASSEVMNTEAFF
cdr3_nt: TGTGCTAGTTCCGAGGTCATGAACACTGAAGCTTTCTTT
v_call: TRBV12-5
j_call: TRBJ1-1
d_call: -
clone_size: -

cdr3_aa: CSAGRQGATTQYF
cdr3_nt: TGCAGTGCTGGTCGACAGGGGGCAACGACCCAGTACTTC
v_call: TRBV20-1
j_call: TRBJ2-5
d_call: TRBD1
clone_size: once

cdr3_aa: CASSPRTGWMFF
cdr3_nt: TGTGCCAGCAGTCCCCGGACTGGGTGGATGTTCTTC
v_call: TRBV12-3/TRBV12-4
j_call: TRBJ2-1
d_call: -
clone_size: -

cdr3_aa: CASNEQGLSEAFF
cdr3_nt: TGTGCCAGCAACGAACAGGGGCTCAGTGAAGCTTTCTTT
v_call: TRBV12-3/TRBV12-4
j_call: TRBJ1-1
d_call: TRBD1
clone_size: -